The 7 T cell receptor beta chains given below trace back to one sample, sequenced in a study of control samples from healthy donors and cancer patients. The method was immunoSEQ multiplex PCR; TCRdb's version includes in-frame clones alone and lacks a portion of them. Among 90,000 to 150,000 clones, around nine tenths were seen once, and the ten largest hold 12%. Sequences were obtained from blood. Receptors were obtained from a man aged 25 to 40 in good health.

The chain employs TRBV5-1 and TRBJ1-4; D not resolved. Trimming stripped 2 bases from V and 5 bases from J, with 13 bases between. This CDR3 spans 15 amino acids. The V gene's germline CDR1 is SGHRS and CDR2 YFSETQ. The CDR3: CASSFQAKKNEKLFF. Here the CDR3 DNA reads TGCGCCAGCAGCTTTCAGGCAAAAAAGAATGAAAAACTGTTTTTT.

J is TRBJ1-5 and V is TRBV3-1 (or the pseudogene TRBV3-2); D is uncertain. The V gene's germline CDR1 is LGHDT and CDR2 YNNKEL (reference sequence). CDR3 length: 13 amino acids. V gave up 0 bases and J gave up 3 bases, with 3 bases separating them. The CDR3 protein is CASSQDDNQPQHF. CDR3 bases: TGTGCCAGCAGCCAAGATGACAATCAGCCCCAGCATTTT.

This clone was seen more than once but under ten times. The V call is TRBV2, the J call TRBJ2-1; D call uncertain. Germline V gene lookup returns CDR1 SNHLY and CDR2 FYNNEI. The CDR3 contains 11 residues. V dropped 8 bases and J dropped 7 bases, with 9 bases sitting between them. The DNA of the CDR3 is TGTGCCAGCCAAGAGTGGAATGAGCAGTTCTTC. It specifies CASQEWNEQFF.

The gene calls are TRBV27 and TRBJ1-5; D uncertain. The CDR3 extends over 13 amino acids. Per germline, CDR1 MNHEY and CDR2 SMNVEV (reference sequence). Trimming removed 6 bases from V and 6 bases from J, with 12 bases in between. The CDR3 nucleotides are TGTGCCAGCAGCACCCAACGGGGTCAGCCCCAGCATTTT. As protein: CASSTQRGQPQHF.

V gene TRBV11-2 combines with J gene TRBJ2-5; 11 bases align to TRBD2. The CDR3 is 14 amino acids. Germline CDR1 is SGHAT and CDR2 is FQNNGV. J gave up 4 bases and V 4 bases, and 2 bases lay outside the gene matches. As DNA, the CDR3 is TGTGCCAGCAGCTCCGGGACTAGCGGAGAGACCCAGTACTTC. It is translated as CASSSGTSGETQYF.

The J gene is TRBJ2-1, the V gene TRBV7-2; D gene unclear. Deletions cut 3 bases from V and 1 base from J, with 10 bases between. CDR1 is SGHTA and CDR2 is FQGNSA in the germline V gene. The CDR3 is 15 residues long. The CDR3 DNA reads as TGTGCCAGCAGCTTTTATAGCTATTCCTACAATGAGCAGTTCTTC. It encodes CASSFYSYSYNEQFF.

This chain uses TRBV5-4 with TRBJ1-2; the D is unclear. Germline V gene data show CDR1 as SGHNT and CDR2 as YYREEE (reference sequence). The CDR3 runs to 13 residues. The V end lost 2 bases, the J end lost 6 bases, and 11 bases lay between the germline ends. In nucleotides, the CDR3 is TGTGCCAGCAGCTTTAGCTTAGAGAATGGCTACACCTTC. It translates to CASSFSLENGYTF.